Following are 25 T cell receptor beta chains from one sample sequenced in a study of blood T cell repertoires in COVID-19. Data came from immunoSEQ multiplex PCR; TCRdb stores just in-frame clones and leaves some out. The sample consists of about 300,000 clones, about nine tenths of them appearing once. Sequences were obtained from PBMCs or T cells enriched from blood (not recorded which). All receptors derive from a woman aged 18-30 years who had recovered from COVID-19.

The chain employs TRBV3-1 (or the pseudogene TRBV3-2) and TRBJ1-5; 7 nucleotides line up with TRBD1. The CDR3 is 14 amino acids. The J segment lost 9 bases and the V segment lost 5 bases, leaving 10 bases of the junction unmatched. The germline gives CDR1 LGHDT, CDR2 YNNKEL (reference sequence). CDR3 sequence reads: CASSEGSNRGPQHF. The CDR3 DNA reads TGTGCCAGCAGCGAAGGGTCGAACAGGGGGCCCCAGCATTTT.

The gene calls are TRBV5-1 and TRBJ2-1; 8 bases match TRBD2. Germline V CDR1 and CDR2: SGHRS, YFSETQ. The CDR3 is 14 amino acids. The V segment lost 4 bases and the J segment 8 bases; nucleotides outside the gene matches: 8. CDR3 nucleotide sequence: TGCGCCAGCAGCATCGGACTAGCCCAGGATGAGCAGTTCTTC. It specifies CASSIGLAQDEQFF.

V gene TRBV4-1 combines with J gene TRBJ1-3, with TRBD1 as a possible D gene (6 bases). The CDR3 totals 16 residues. The V end was cut by 5 bases, the J end by 0 bases, with 14 bases between. Germline V lookup: CDR1 MGHRA, CDR2 YSYEKL. The CDR3 DNA sequence: TGCGCCAGCAGCTTCCGACAGGAGAGCTCTGGAAACACCATATATTTT. Translated, it gives CASSFRQESSGNTIYF.

Concerning this clone itself: Other DNA variants within this sample encode the same CDR3. This chain links TRBV11-2 with TRBJ2-7; D is uncertain. Trimming shortened V by 5 bases and J by 3 bases, and 5 bases separated the two germline ends. Germline values: CDR1 SGHAT, CDR2 FQNNGV. The CDR3 has 11 residues. The CDR3 loop reads CASSPSYEQYF. The CDR3 region has the DNA TGTGCCAGCAGCCCGAGCTACGAGCAGTACTTC.

The chain carries TRBV7-8 and TRBJ2-2; D perhaps matches TRBD2 (6 bases). The CDR3 is 15 residues long. CDR1 and CDR2 from the germline V gene are SGHVS and FQNEAQ. Trimming took off 5 bases at V and 5 bases at J, with 15 bases between the two ends. CDR3 sequence: CASSGRLVKTGELFF. The CDR3 nucleotides read TGTGCCAGCAGCGGTCGACTAGTTAAGACCGGGGAGCTGTTTTTT.

This clone appeared many times. The CDR3 region is CASSGTGFHGYTF. The CDR3 nucleotides read TGTGCCAGCAGCGGGACAGGGTTCCATGGCTACACCTTC. The chain recombines TRBV9 with TRBJ1-2; 8 bases fit TRBD1. This CDR3 comprises 13 residues. Germline loops: CDR1 SGDLS, CDR2 YYNGEE. The ends lost 3 bases at V and 6 bases at J; junction bases unmatched: 4.

This clone was counted a single time. The chain couples TRBV4-1 to TRBJ1-4, with 7 bases aligning to TRBD1. The germline V gene encodes CDR1 MGHRA and CDR2 YSYEKL. The CDR3 contains 14 residues. V shed 2 bases, J shed 8 bases, and the junction held 5 bases outside the gene matches. The CDR3 nucleotides are TGCGCCAGCAGCCAAAACAGGGGAGACGAAAAACTGTTTTTT. This encodes CASSQNRGDEKLFF.

This rearrangement joins TRBV7-6 to TRBJ2-3, with 12 bases lining up with TRBD2. Trimming at V came to 4 bases and at J to 2 bases, leaving 7 bases not matched to a gene. Germline loops: CDR1 SGHVS, CDR2 FNYEAQ. This CDR3 spans 17 amino acids. CDR3 DNA sequence: TGTGCCAGCAGCTCCGGACTAGCGGGATCAACCACAGATACGCAGTATTTT. Translated, it gives CASSSGLAGSTTDTQYF.

This rearrangement joins TRBV6-6 to TRBJ1-1, with D possibly TRBD1 on 5 matching bases. CDR3 length: 14 amino acids. The V gene's germline CDR1 is MNHNY and CDR2 SVGAGI (reference sequence). The germline V and J ends were trimmed by 6 bases and 5 bases, with 16 bases remaining between them. The CDR3, as DNA: TGTGCCAGCAGCTGGGAGGGGTTTGGAACTGAAGCTTTCTTT. Amino acid sequence: CASSWEGFGTEAFF.

This rearrangement joins TRBV12-1 to TRBJ1-5; TRBD1, the D gene given by the table, was not confirmed from the DNA. TRBV12-1 is assigned pseudogene status. CDR3 length equals 16 residues. CDR3 sequence reads: CASSYRDSLSNQPQHF. In DNA form, the CDR3 reads TGTGCCAGCAGCTACCGGGACAGCCTCTCCAATCAGCCCCAGCATTTT.

The chain links TRBV13 to TRBJ2-1; 8 bases align to TRBD2. Germline V CDR1 and CDR2: PRHDT, FYEKMQ (reference sequence). The CDR3 consists of 15 residues. V was clipped by 5 bases and J by 5 bases; unmatched bases: 8. CDR3: CASSPRRGGHNEQFF. CDR3 DNA sequence: TGTGCCAGCAGCCCCCGTCGGGGGGGCCACAATGAGCAGTTCTTC. The full variable domain, in which reference TRBV13 and TRBJ2-1 provide the parts outside the CDR3, is AAGVIQSPRHLIKEKRETATLKCYPIPRHDTVYWYQQGPGQDPQFLISFYEKMQSDKGSIPDRFSAQQFSDYHSELNMSSLELGDSALYFCASSPRRGGHNEQFFGPGTRLTVL.

This clone was recorded once. The V gene is TRBV2, the J gene TRBJ1-3; D perhaps matches TRBD1 (5 bases). The CDR3 spans 14 residues. CDR1 is SNHLY and CDR2 is FYNNEI in the germline V gene. Trimming left V 7 bases short and J 5 bases short, with 15 bases between. The CDR3 region is CASKDQGYRNTIYF. The CDR3 coding sequence is TGTGCCAGCAAAGACCAGGGTTATAGAAACACCATATATTTT.

The chain joins TRBV9 to TRBJ1-2; 7 nucleotides agree with TRBD1. This CDR3 spans 15 amino acids. Germline V gene lookup returns CDR1 SGDLS and CDR2 YYNGEE. With 5 bases clipped from V and 4 bases from J, the junction kept 11 bases outside the gene matches. As DNA, the CDR3 is TGTGCCAGCAGTACCGGGACAGTTCAGGGCTATGGCTACACCTTC. Translating it yields CASSTGTVQGYGYTF.

For this clone: This sample also contains other DNA sequences that code for the same CDR3. The V gene is TRBV29-1, the J gene TRBJ1-2, with TRBD1 identical over 10 bases. V dropped 1 base and J dropped 4; count of bases not matched to a gene: 9. The CDR3 runs 16 residues. CDR1 is SQVTM and CDR2 is ANQGSEA in the germline V gene. The CDR3 loop reads CSVEGTGGSGGYGYTF. The CDR3 bases are TGCAGCGTTGAAGGGACAGGGGGGTCTGGAGGCTATGGCTACACCTTC.

This rearrangement joins TRBV24-1 to TRBJ1-2; unclear D gene. V was pared by 3 bases and J by 6 bases, with 10 bases between. There are 13 residues in the CDR3. CDR1 is KGHDR and CDR2 is SFDVKD in the germline V gene. In DNA form, the CDR3 reads TGTGCCACCAGTGATACAGTTAGAAATGGCTACACCTTC. Translating it yields CATSDTVRNGYTF.

This rearrangement joins TRBV12-5 to TRBJ2-7; D unclear. The ends were cut back, 0 bases at V and 6 bases at J, with 15 bases in the middle. CDR1 is LGHNT and CDR2 is FRNRAP in the germline V gene. The length of the CDR3 is 15 residues. For the CDR3, the DNA is TGTGCTAGTGGTTTGGTAGTGGGTGCGGTGAGCGAGCAGTACTTC. This sequence encodes CASGLVVGAVSEQYF. The complete variable domain, with remaining parts taken from reference TRBV12-5 and TRBJ2-7, reads DARVTQTPRHKVTEMGQEVTMRCQPILGHNTVFWYRQTMMQGLELLAYFRNRAPLDDSGMPKDRFSAEMPDATLATLKIQPSEPRDSAVYFCASGLVVGAVSEQYFGPGTRLTVT.

The chain uses TRBV2 and TRBJ1-4, with D possibly matching TRBD1 (5 bases). Trimming left V 1 base short and J 12 bases short, with 18 bases between. There are 15 residues in the CDR3. CDR1 SNHLY and CDR2 FYNNEI come from the germline V gene. The CDR3 region has the DNA TGTGCCAGCAGTGAAGATGGCGGGGGTCAGAAGGAACTGTTTTTT. It codes for CASSEDGGGQKELFF.

V and J are TRBV2 and TRBJ2-3; D is possibly TRBD2 (6 bases). Germline lookup yields CDR1 SNHLY and CDR2 FYNNEI. This CDR3 has 13 amino acids. V was clipped by 7 bases and J by 1 base, with 9 bases between them. The CDR3 sequence is CASIWGGTDTQYF. CDR3 coding DNA: TGTGCCAGCATTTGGGGGGGCACAGATACGCAGTATTTT.

The chain combines TRBV3-1 (or the pseudogene TRBV3-2) with TRBJ2-2, with a tentative D call TRBD2 (7 bases). The CDR3 is 15 residues long. The V and J ends lost 2 bases and 8 bases respectively, with 15 bases between them. The germline V gene has CDR1 LGHDT and CDR2 YNNKEL (reference sequence). The CDR3 loop is CASSQLGGGRGELFF. DNA for the CDR3: TGTGCCAGCAGCCAATTGGGCGGGGGCCGGGGGGAGCTGTTTTTT.

The CDR3 spells CASSSLPASGNTDTQYF. CDR3 DNA sequence: TGTGCCAGCAGCTCCCTCCCAGCTAGCGGGAACACAGATACGCAGTATTTT. The chain links TRBV7-3 to TRBJ2-3; 9 nucleotides align to TRBD2. In germline, CDR1 is SGHTA, CDR2 FQGTGA. The J segment lost 2 bases and the V segment lost 4 bases, leaving 10 bases of the junction unmatched. The CDR3 has 17 residues.

The chain is built from TRBV6-5 and TRBJ1-2, with 7 bases lining up with TRBD1. CDR1 and CDR2 from the germline V gene are MNHEY and SVGAGI. V lost 6 bases and J lost 2; bases outside the gene matches: 6. The CDR3 consists of 14 residues. The CDR3 is CASRKGGQNYGYTF. CDR3 bases: TGTGCCAGCAGGAAAGGGGGACAGAACTATGGCTACACCTTC.

The chain has TRBV9 and TRBJ2-7; D call uncertain. Per the germline V gene, CDR1 is SGDLS and CDR2 is YYNGEE. The V end lost 2 bases, the J end lost 0 bases, and 15 bases lay between the germline ends. This CDR3 spans 16 amino acids. CDR3 sequence: CASSVKTGLSSYEQYF. The CDR3 DNA reads as TGTGCCAGCAGCGTCAAGACTGGTCTTAGCTCCTACGAGCAGTACTTC. Variable domain in full (rest from reference TRBV9 and TRBJ2-7): DSGVTQTPKHLITATGQRVTLRCSPRSGDLSVYWYQQSLDQGLQFLIQYYNGEERAKGNILERFSAQQFPDLHSELNLSSLELGDSALYFCASSVKTGLSSYEQYFGPGTRLTVT.

V usage is TRBV9 and J usage is TRBJ2-3, with D tentatively TRBD2 (6 bases). Germline CDR1 and CDR2: SGDLS and YYNGEE. V was trimmed by 0 bases and J by 0 bases, leaving 17 bases between them. The CDR3 extends over 18 amino acids. The CDR3 is CASSVEAGGSASTDTQYF. CDR3 in DNA: TGTGCCAGCAGCGTAGAAGCAGGAGGGAGTGCTAGCACAGATACGCAGTATTTT.

The rearrangement uses TRBV2 and TRBJ1-2; 7 nucleotides line up with TRBD1. This CDR3 contains 15 residues. V lost 4 bases and J lost 4; bases outside the gene matches: 9. Looked up from germline, CDR1 is SNHLY and CDR2 is FYNNEI. The CDR3 here is CASSGQLTGRYGYTF. CDR3 DNA: TGTGCCAGCAGTGGACAGTTGACAGGGCGCTATGGCTACACCTTC. The variable domain in full, with the rest retrieved from reference TRBV2 and TRBJ1-2, is EPEVTQTPSHQVTQMGQEVILRCVPISNHLYFYWYRQILGQKVEFLVSFYNNEISEKSEIFDDQFSVERPDGSNFTLKIRSTKLEDSAMYFCASSGQLTGRYGYTFGSGTRLTVV.

The chain employs TRBV28 and TRBJ1-6; maybe TRBD1 (5 bases). Germline CDR1 MDHEN, CDR2 SYDVKM. This CDR3 comprises 14 residues. V was pared by 3 bases and J by 5 bases, with 8 bases between. The CDR3 DNA reads as TGTGCCAGCAGTTTGGAGACAGATAATTCACCCCTCCACTTT. It is translated as CASSLETDNSPLHF.